This T cell receptor (beta chain) was sequenced during a study of vaccination effects on CD4 cells after COVID-19. Broader study findings: Healthy vaccinees showed cross-reactivity with common cold coronaviruses in only 1 of 255 vaccine-induced clones.

This clone has just a few counts. Its antigen is unidentified. There are 17 residues in the CDR3. TCRdb keeps only in-frame clones here, not all; method: immunoSEQ multiplex PCR. This table has just over 30,000 clones, roughly two thirds appearing once. Antigen-specific CD4+ T cells were first expanded with viral peptide pools by the ViraFEST assay and only then sequenced. Culture proceeded for 10 days, and CD4+ T cells were then isolated. Both day 3 and day 7 saw half the medium replaced with IL-2 medium. The receptor comes from a human donor who received a COVID-19 vaccine. J is TRBJ1-3 and V is TRBV21-1; TRBD1, the table's D call, was not compared with the DNA. TRBV21-1 counts as a pseudogene. The material was CD4+ T cells from PBMCs cultured with HCoV-229E spike peptides, obtained before COVID-19 vaccination. CDR3 sequence reads: CASSKRYRGRPGNTIYF. For the CDR3, the DNA is TGTGCCAGCAGCAAACGGTACAGGGGGCGCCCTGGAAACACCATATATTTT.